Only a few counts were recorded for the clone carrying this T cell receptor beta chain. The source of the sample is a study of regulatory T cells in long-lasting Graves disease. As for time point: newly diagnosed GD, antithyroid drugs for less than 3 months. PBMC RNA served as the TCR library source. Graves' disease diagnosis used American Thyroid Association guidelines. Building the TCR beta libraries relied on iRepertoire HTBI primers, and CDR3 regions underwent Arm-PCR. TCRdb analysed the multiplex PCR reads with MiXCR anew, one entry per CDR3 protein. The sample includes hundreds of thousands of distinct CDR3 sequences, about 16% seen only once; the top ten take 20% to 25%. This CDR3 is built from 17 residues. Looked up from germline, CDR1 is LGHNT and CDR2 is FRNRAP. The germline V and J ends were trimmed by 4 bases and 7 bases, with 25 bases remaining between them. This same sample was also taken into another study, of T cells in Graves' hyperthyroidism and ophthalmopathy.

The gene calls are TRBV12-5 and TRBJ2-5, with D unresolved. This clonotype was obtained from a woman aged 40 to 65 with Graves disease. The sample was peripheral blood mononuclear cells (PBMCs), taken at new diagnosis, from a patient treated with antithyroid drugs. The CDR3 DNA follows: TGTGCTAGTGGTTCTCTCCTCATACTCCCCAGCTCAGCGACCCAGTACTTC. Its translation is CASGSLLILPSSATQYF.